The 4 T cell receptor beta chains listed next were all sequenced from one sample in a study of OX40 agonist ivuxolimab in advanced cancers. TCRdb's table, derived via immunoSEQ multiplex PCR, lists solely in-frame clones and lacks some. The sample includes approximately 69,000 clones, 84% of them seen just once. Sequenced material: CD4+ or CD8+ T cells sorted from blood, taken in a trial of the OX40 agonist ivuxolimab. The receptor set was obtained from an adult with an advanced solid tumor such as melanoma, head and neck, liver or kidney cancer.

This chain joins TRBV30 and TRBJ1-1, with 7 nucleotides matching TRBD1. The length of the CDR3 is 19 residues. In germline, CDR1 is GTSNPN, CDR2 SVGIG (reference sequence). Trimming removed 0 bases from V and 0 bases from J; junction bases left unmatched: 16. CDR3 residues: CAWSVTMFSTGAVNTEAFF. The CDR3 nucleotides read TGTGCCTGGAGTGTAACAATGTTTAGTACAGGGGCTGTGAACACTGAAGCTTTCTTT.

CDR3 protein: CASSPQPLAKNIQYF. CDR3 bases: TGTGCCAGCTCACCACAACCCCTGGCCAAAAACATTCAGTACTTC. The rearrangement links TRBV18 to TRBJ2-4; D is uncertain. Trimming cost V 1 base and J 1 base, with 8 bases left between them. This CDR3 contains 15 residues. CDR1 is KGHSH and CDR2 is LQKENI in the germline V gene.

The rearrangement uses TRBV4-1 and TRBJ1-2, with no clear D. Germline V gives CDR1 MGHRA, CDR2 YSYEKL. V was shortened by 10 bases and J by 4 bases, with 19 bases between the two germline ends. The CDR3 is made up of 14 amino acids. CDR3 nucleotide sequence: TGCGCCACCTCCCCTCCAGGCTTCTTCTATGGCTACACCTTC. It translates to CATSPPGFFYGYTF.

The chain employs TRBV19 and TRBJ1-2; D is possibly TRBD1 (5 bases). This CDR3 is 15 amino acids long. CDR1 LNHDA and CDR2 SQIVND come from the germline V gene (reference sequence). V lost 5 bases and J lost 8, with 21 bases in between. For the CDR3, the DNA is TGTGCCAGTAGTCTCCGGGACCCCGGCCAAAGGGGCTACACCTTC. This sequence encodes CASSLRDPGQRGYTF.